This passage covers 11 T cell receptor beta chains from one sample sequenced in a study of CD8+ T cells in alopecia areata. Treatment: oral pan-JAK inhibitor, 5-10 mg twice daily. Extracted RNA was reverse transcribed, and the resulting cDNA served as sequencing template. TCRdb's table, derived via immunoSEQ multiplex PCR, lists solely in-frame clones and lacks some. The sample lists approximately 170,000 clones, 60% occurring once. The input for sequencing was CD4+ T cells sorted from blood, taken at week 24, from a patient treated with tofacitinib. The source is a human donor with alopecia areata.

The chain couples TRBV7-9 to TRBJ1-5; weak D call: TRBD1 (5 bases). V gave up 1 base and J gave up 2 bases, with 9 bases separating them. Germline V CDR1 and CDR2: SEHNR, FQNEAQ (reference sequence). This CDR3 comprises 15 residues. The CDR3 DNA is TGTGCCAGCAGCTTAGGGGACGGACGCAATCAGCCCCAGCATTTT. Amino acid sequence: CASSLGDGRNQPQHF.

V usage is TRBV6-5 and J usage is TRBJ2-3, with D unclear. Germline V gene data show CDR1 as MNHEY and CDR2 as SVGAGI. The V gene lost 6 bases and the J gene lost 0 bases, with 13 bases spanning the gap. The CDR3 extends over 15 amino acids. CDR3 amino acids: CASRADLTSTDTQYF. The CDR3 DNA follows: TGTGCCAGCAGGGCCGACTTGACTAGCACAGATACGCAGTATTTT.

This clone showed up just a few times. The J gene is TRBJ1-1, the V gene TRBV12-5, with D unresolved. V was shortened by 5 bases and J by 1 base, with 14 bases between the two germline ends. This CDR3 has 15 residues. The germline V gene encodes CDR1 LGHNT and CDR2 FRNRAP. The CDR3 sequence is CASGLWGEGNTEAFF. CDR3 DNA sequence: TGTGCTAGTGGTCTGTGGGGTGAGGGGAACACTGAAGCTTTCTTT.

This clone was detected only a few times. The rearrangement uses TRBV4-1 and TRBJ2-1, with 7 bases aligning to TRBD1. This CDR3 spans 16 amino acids. From germline, CDR1 is MGHRA and CDR2 YSYEKL. V trimming: 3 bases; J trimming: 3 bases; junction bases outside the gene matches: 8. In DNA form, the CDR3 reads TGCGCCAGCAGCCAGACCGGGACAGAGGGCTACAATGAGCAGTTCTTC. Translating gives CASSQTGTEGYNEQFF.

This clone has ten or more counts. The chain employs TRBV7-9 and TRBJ2-7; TRBD1 matches at 8 bases. This CDR3 comprises 16 residues. Germline loops: CDR1 SEHNR, CDR2 FQNEAQ (reference sequence). Unmatched junction bases numbered 12, after V lost 5 bases and J lost 3 bases. CDR3: CASSESPGTGSYEQYF. In DNA, the CDR3 is TGTGCCAGCAGCGAGAGTCCCGGGACAGGAAGCTACGAGCAGTACTTC.

V gene TRBV7-2 combines with J gene TRBJ2-1; TRBD1 aligns across 11 bases. Germline CDR1 SGHTA, CDR2 FQGNSA. V gave up 2 bases and J gave up 7 bases; unmatched junction bases: 4. There are 15 residues in the CDR3. CDR3 sequence: CASSLWGQGVNEQFF. The CDR3 coding sequence is TGTGCCAGCAGCTTATGGGGACAGGGGGTTAATGAGCAGTTCTTC.

The gene calls are TRBV29-1 and TRBJ2-7, with a weak D call TRBD1 (6 bases). The CDR3 extends over 15 amino acids. Per the germline V gene, CDR1 is SQVTM and CDR2 is ANQGSEA. With 1 base removed from V and 2 bases from J, the gap between germline ends came to 15 bases. CDR3 nucleotide sequence: TGCAGCGTTGAAGTCGGCAGGGGATCCACCTACGAGCAGTACTTC. Translating it yields CSVEVGRGSTYEQYF.

J is TRBJ1-3 and V is TRBV29-1, with unresolved D. The germline CDR1 and CDR2 sequences are SQVTM and ANQGSEA. The V end was cut by 7 bases, the J end by 0 bases, with 7 bases between. The length of the CDR3 is 12 residues. Here the CDR3 reads CSGASSGNTIYF. The CDR3 DNA sequence: TGCAGCGGGGCGAGCTCTGGAAACACCATATATTTT.

This clone has only a few counts. CDR3 sequence (DNA): TGCGCCAGCAGCTTGGATCGCAGAGCCGAAGCTTTCTTT. This gives the protein CASSLDRRAEAFF. The chain uses TRBV5-1 and TRBJ1-1; D is ambiguous. Trimming cost V 0 bases and J 8 bases, with 11 bases left between them. The CDR3 consists of 13 residues. Per germline, CDR1 SGHRS and CDR2 YFSETQ.

This clone has only a few counts. V usage is TRBV29-1 and J usage is TRBJ1-4, with D possibly matching TRBD1 (6 bases). The germline V gene encodes CDR1 SQVTM and CDR2 ANQGSEA. Trimming removed 6 bases from V and 8 bases from J, with 13 bases in between. The CDR3 covers 12 residues. The CDR3 reads CSVTHGQEKLFF. In DNA form, the CDR3 reads TGCAGCGTCACTCACGGACAGGAAAAACTGTTTTTT.

The rearrangement uses TRBV29-1 and TRBJ1-4; perhaps TRBD1 as D (6 bases). V lost 7 bases to trimming and J lost 0 bases, with 15 bases between them. Germline values: CDR1 SQVTM, CDR2 ANQGSEA. The CDR3 contains 15 residues. This CDR3 is CSARRTDSTNEKLFF. In DNA, the CDR3 is TGCAGCGCCAGAAGGACAGATTCAACTAATGAAAAACTGTTTTTT.